This note documents a single T cell receptor (beta chain) sequence. These data come from a study of control samples from healthy donors and cancer patients. Measured with immunoSEQ multiplex PCR; TCRdb has only the in-frame clones, and not every one. This table has more than 65,000 clones, roughly 90% appearing once. The TCR sequence derives from a woman aged 55-69 years with head and neck cancer. Sequencing was performed on PBMCs.

Here the CDR3 DNA reads TGTGCCATCAGTGAGGGACAAAAAGAGACCCAGTACTTC. This codes for CAISEGQKETQYF. V and J are TRBV10-3 and TRBJ2-5; D may be TRBD1 (5 bases). This CDR3 has 13 amino acids. Trimming shortened V by 2 bases and J by 3 bases, and 7 bases separated the two germline ends. The germline V gene has CDR1 ENHRY and CDR2 SYGVKD.